Listed here is a single TCR beta chain. V was cut by 0 bases and J by 1 base, with 13 bases left in between. The CDR3 has 17 residues. Germline CDR1 is MNHEY and CDR2 is SMNVEV (reference sequence). The data originate from a study of blood T cell repertoires in COVID-19. Study as a whole: Italy, Spain and the United States were the sources of the convalescent and acute COVID-19 samples. T cells, B-cell-depleted T cells, or PBMCs provided the cDNA or gDNA that served as material.

TCRdb's table, derived via immunoSEQ multiplex PCR, lists solely in-frame clones and lacks some. The repertoire consists of 75,000 to 90,000 clones, with around 78% occurring once and the leading ten covering approximately 34%. In Seattle, patients joined the study during active infection and were tracked longitudinally. The rearrangement joins TRBV27 to TRBJ2-4, with D perhaps TRBD1 (6 bases). The TCR comes from a man in his 60s with COVID-19, enrolled during active disease. Sequencing used peripheral blood. The CDR3 is CASSLSWGRGAKNIQYF. In DNA, the CDR3 is TGTGCCAGCAGTTTATCCTGGGGGCGCGGGGCCAAAAACATTCAGTACTTC.